Listed below are T cell receptor beta chains from one sample, sequenced in a study of neurological immune-mediated disorders. Using its own MiXCR run on the 5' RACE reads, TCRdb lists one record per CDR3 protein. This sample has 71,000 or so distinct CDR3 sequences, with roughly 15% found just once. Sequencing input: PBMCs. The source is a female donor with HTLV-1-associated myelopathy (HAM/TSP). CDR3s include the opening cysteine and the closing phenylalanine or tryptophan. D genes are given only for firm matches. Each size is how often the clone was seen (once, few, many) or a class if it is expanded.

V	D	size	J	CDR3	DNA
TRBV28	NA	many	TRBJ2-7	CASSLSQGLSLTYEQYF	TGTGCCAGCAGTTTATCCCAGGGGCTCTCGCTAACCTACGAGCAGTACTTC
TRBV20-1	NA	many	TRBJ1-1	CSARQVVIPLNTEAFF	TGCAGTGCTAGACAGGTCGTGATTCCTTTGAACACTGAAGCTTTCTTT
TRBV5-1	NA	many	TRBJ2-5	CASSPEPLRSQETQYF	TGCGCCAGCAGCCCCGAACCCCTAAGAAGCCAAGAGACCCAGTACTTC
TRBV5-1	NA	many	TRBJ2-1	CASSTVAGSYEQFF	TGCGCCAGCAGCACCGTGGCAGGGTCGTATGAGCAGTTCTTC
TRBV3-1	NA	many	TRBJ1-1	CASSQAAWGEAFF	TGTGCCAGCAGCCAAGCCGCCTGGGGCGAAGCTTTCTTT
TRBV12-3/TRBV12-4	TRBD1	many	TRBJ1-1	CASRPRQGANTEAFF	TGTGCCAGCAGACCTAGACAGGGGGCGAACACTGAAGCTTTCTTT
TRBV24-1	NA	many	TRBJ1-2	CATSDCLRGRTFKHYGYTF	TGTGCCACCAGTGATTGTCTTCGAGGCAGGACCTTCAAGCACTATGGCTACACCTTC
TRBV3-1	NA	many	TRBJ1-5	CASSQQGQPQHF	TGTGCCAGCAGCCAACAGGGACAGCCCCAGCATTTT
TRBV12-3/TRBV12-4	TRBD1	many	TRBJ2-5	CASSPGTATDTQYF	TGTGCCAGCAGTCCCGGGACAGCAACGGATACCCAGTACTTC
TRBV12-3/TRBV12-4	TRBD2	many	TRBJ2-3	CASSPQAGGLTDTQYF	TGTGCCAGCAGTCCCCAAGCGGGGGGCCTCACAGATACGCAGTATTTT
TRBV5-1	TRBD2	many	TRBJ2-1	CASSLETGGPSYNEQFF	TGCGCCAGCAGCTTGGAAACGGGGGGGCCTTCCTACAATGAGCAGTTCTTC